This T cell receptor (beta chain) was captured in a study of early T cells in non-severe SARS-CoV-2 infection. Study-level results: VDJdb-based matching was biased toward anti-spike CD8 responses and missed private and CD4 specificities.

CDR1 is SQVTM and CDR2 is ANQGSEA in the germline V gene. Trimming left V 8 bases short and J 5 bases short, with 8 bases between. The CDR3 totals 10 residues. Tagging with unique molecular identifiers was applied to individual cDNA molecules. Each CDR3 protein is one row after TCRdb ran MiXCR on the 5' RACE reads. The table shows 30,000 to 35,000 distinct CDR3 sequences, with around 4.3% occurring only once. This clonotype showed up many times. Its specificity is not known. Input material: whole blood. The chain employs TRBV29-1 and TRBJ2-3; unclear D gene. This TCR came from an adult who was a healthcare worker with PCR-confirmed SARS-CoV-2 infection or an uninfected control (not recorded which). The CDR3 coding sequence is TGCAGCCCCTTTCAAGATACGCAGTATTTT. Protein: CSPFQDTQYF.